This T cell receptor beta chain was retrieved from a study of T-cell reconstitution after alpha-beta-depleted transplantation in children. The CDR3 is made up of 14 amino acids. Germline V gives CDR1 SGHRS, CDR2 YFSETQ. Trimming cost V 4 bases and J 6 bases, with 14 bases left between them. It was with unique molecular identifiers that the TCRbeta library was prepared. Via MiXCR, TCRdb re-called the PCR reads, giving one row per CDR3 protein. The sample has about half a million distinct CDR3 sequences, approximately 12% seen once. This sample comprised PBMCs from the stem cell graft donor, obtained from the stem cell graft. The genes are TRBV5-1 and TRBJ2-1, with D perhaps matching TRBD2 (7 bases). This TCR came from a human donor who donated a stem cell graft to a child with combined immunodeficiency. The CDR3 coding sequence is TGCGCCAGCAGCCTGGAGGGGGGGGTCAATGAGCAGTTCTTC. Its translation: CASSLEGGVNEQFF.